This T cell receptor (beta chain) derives from a study of shared clonotypes between healthy human individuals. Study-level findings and limits: Generation of non-shared clonotypes was less probable than generation of clonotypes shared by all four donors. Across a handful of donors, naive CD4 shared around 5%, naive CD8 more than 3%, memory CD4 more than 2%, memory CD8 approximately 0.4%.

There were no recent acute infections or vaccinations among the donors, who were healthy HIV-negative adults. Profiling relied on immunoSEQ multiplex PCR, and the TCRdb table lists in-frame clones only, not all of them. The sample records some 380,000 clones, about 96% being singletons. Concerning this clone itself: Its cognate antigen is unknown.

Germline V CDR1 and CDR2: ENHRY, SYGVKD. The V gene end was trimmed by 4 bases and the J gene end by 5 bases; junction bases not matched to a gene: 5. The CDR3 extends over 14 amino acids. The rearrangement uses TRBV10-3 and TRBJ2-7; 10 nucleotides align to TRBD2. Sequenced input: memory CD8+ T cells sorted from blood. Subset meaning: CD45RO+ cells pooled with CCR7-negative TemRA cells. This TCR was sampled from a young man in good health. The CDR3 nucleotides are TGTGCCATCAGTGGGCGGCTAGCGGGAGACGAGCAGTACTTC. Translated, it gives CAISGRLAGDEQYF.